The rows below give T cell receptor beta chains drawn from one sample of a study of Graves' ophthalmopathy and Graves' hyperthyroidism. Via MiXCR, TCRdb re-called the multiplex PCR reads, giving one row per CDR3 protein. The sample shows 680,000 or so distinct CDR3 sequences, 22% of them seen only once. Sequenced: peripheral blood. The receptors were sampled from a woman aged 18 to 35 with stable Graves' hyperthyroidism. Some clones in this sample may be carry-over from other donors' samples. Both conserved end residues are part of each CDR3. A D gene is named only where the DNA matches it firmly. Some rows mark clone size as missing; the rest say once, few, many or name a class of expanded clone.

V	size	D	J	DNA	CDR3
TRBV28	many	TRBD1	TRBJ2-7	TGTGCCAGCATTACGACAGGGGGCTTGAACGAGCAGTACTTC	CASITTGGLNEQYF
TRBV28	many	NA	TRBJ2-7	TGTGCCAGCAGCCCGCAGGGGAGAGAGCAGTACTTC	CASSPQGREQYF
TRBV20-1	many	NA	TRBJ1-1	TGCAGTGCTAGCCTCGACGGCCCGAACACTGAAGCTTTCTTT	CSASLDGPNTEAFF
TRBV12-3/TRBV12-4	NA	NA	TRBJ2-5	TGTGCCAGCAGTCAAGGGATAGGGGGTCAAGAGACCCAGTACTTC	CASSQGIGGQETQYF
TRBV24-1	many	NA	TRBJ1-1	TGTGCCACCAGTACACCGATGAACACTGAAGCTTTCTTT	CATSTPMNTEAFF
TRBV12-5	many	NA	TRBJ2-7	TGTGCTAGTGGTACCTGGGACGGGACCTACGAGCAGTACTTC	CASGTWDGTYEQYF
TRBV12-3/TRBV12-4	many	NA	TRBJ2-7	TGTGCCAGCAGTATAATCATCTACGAGCAGTACTTC	CASSIIIYEQYF
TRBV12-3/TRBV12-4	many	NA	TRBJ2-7	TGTGCCAGCAGTTCTATGGCAGACTACGAGCAGTACTTC	CASSSMADYEQYF
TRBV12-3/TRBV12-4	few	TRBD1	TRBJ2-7	TGTGCCAGCAGTATGACCGGGACAGGGGGCTTCGAGCAGTACTTC	CASSMTGTGGFEQYF
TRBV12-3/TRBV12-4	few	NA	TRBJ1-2	TGTGCCAGCAGTTTCAATCCACAGGGAGGCTATGGCTACACCTTC	CASSFNPQGGYGYTF
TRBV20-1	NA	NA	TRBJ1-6	TGCAGTGCTGGGGACCGGGACGGCGCTCGATCACCCCTCCACTTT	CSAGDRDGARSPLHF